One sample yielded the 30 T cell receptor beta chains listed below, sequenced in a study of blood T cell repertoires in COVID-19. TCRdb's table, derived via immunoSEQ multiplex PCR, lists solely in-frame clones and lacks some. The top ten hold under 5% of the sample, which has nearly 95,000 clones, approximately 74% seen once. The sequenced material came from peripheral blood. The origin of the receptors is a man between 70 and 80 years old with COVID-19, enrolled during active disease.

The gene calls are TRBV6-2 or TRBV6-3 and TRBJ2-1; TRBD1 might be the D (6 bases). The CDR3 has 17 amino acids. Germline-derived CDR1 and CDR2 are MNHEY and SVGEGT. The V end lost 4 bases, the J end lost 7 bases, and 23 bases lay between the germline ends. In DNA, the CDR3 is TGTGCCAGCAGTTCATCCTCGGGGACACCGTTAGGGAATGAGCAGTTCTTC. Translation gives CASSSSSGTPLGNEQFF.

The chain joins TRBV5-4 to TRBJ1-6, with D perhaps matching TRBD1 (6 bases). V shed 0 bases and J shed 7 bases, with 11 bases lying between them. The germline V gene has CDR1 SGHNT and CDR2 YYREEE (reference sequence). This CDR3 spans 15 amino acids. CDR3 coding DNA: TGTGCCAGCAGCTTGGACAGGGTTGAGAATTCACCCCTCCACTTT. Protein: CASSLDRVENSPLHF.

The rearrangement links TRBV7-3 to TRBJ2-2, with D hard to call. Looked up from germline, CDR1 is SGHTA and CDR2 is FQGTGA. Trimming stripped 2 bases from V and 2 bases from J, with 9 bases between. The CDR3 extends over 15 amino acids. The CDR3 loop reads CASSLSGFNTGELFF. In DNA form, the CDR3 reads TGTGCCAGCAGCTTATCGGGTTTTAACACCGGGGAGCTGTTTTTT.

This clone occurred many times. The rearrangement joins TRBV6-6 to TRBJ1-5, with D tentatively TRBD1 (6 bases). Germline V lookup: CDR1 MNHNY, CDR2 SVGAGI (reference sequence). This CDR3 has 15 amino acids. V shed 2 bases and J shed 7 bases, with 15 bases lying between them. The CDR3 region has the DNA TGTGCCAGCAGTTACACCGACAGGAGCGGACAGCCCCAGCATTTT. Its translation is CASSYTDRSGQPQHF.

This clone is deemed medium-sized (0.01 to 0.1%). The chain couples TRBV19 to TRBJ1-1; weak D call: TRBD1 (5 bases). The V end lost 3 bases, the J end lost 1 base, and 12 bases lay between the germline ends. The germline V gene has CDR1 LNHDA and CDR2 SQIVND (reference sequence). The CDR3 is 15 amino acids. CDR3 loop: CASSISGRANTEAFF. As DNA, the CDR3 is TGTGCCAGTAGTATCTCCGGCAGGGCGAACACTGAAGCTTTCTTT.

The chain's CDR3 is CSDTPSGRAGDTQYF. CDR3 bases: TGCAGCGACACCCCTAGCGGGAGGGCCGGAGATACGCAGTATTTT. V gene TRBV29-1 combines with J gene TRBJ2-3; TRBD2 matches 12 bases. After removal of 7 bases from V and 5 bases from J, the junction contained 10 bases not matched to a gene. Per germline, CDR1 SQVTM and CDR2 ANQGSEA. The CDR3 has 15 residues.

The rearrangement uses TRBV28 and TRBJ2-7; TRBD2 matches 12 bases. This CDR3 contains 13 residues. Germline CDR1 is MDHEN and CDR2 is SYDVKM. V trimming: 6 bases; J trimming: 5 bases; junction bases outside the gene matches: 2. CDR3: CASRRLAGDEQYF. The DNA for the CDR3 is TGTGCCAGCAGGCGACTAGCGGGAGACGAGCAGTACTTC.

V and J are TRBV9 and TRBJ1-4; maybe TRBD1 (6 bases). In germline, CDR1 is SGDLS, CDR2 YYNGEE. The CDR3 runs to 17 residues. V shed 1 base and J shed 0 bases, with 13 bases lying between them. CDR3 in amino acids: CASSVLGQPATNEKLFF. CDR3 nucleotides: TGTGCCAGCAGCGTATTGGGACAACCTGCAACTAATGAAAAACTGTTTTTT.

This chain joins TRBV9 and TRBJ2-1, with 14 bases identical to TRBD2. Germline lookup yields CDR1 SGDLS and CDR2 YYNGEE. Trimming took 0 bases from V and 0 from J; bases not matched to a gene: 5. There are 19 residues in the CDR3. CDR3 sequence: CASSVAGLAGGSSYNEQFF. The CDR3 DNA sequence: TGTGCCAGCAGCGTAGCTGGACTAGCGGGAGGAAGCTCCTACAATGAGCAGTTCTTC.

This CDR3 reads CASRVPGAGNTIYF. CDR3 nucleotides: TGTGCCAGCAGGGTCCCAGGGGCCGGAAACACCATATATTTT. The chain employs TRBV6-5 and TRBJ1-3; tentative D call: TRBD1 (6 bases). Germline V lookup: CDR1 MNHEY, CDR2 SVGAGI. The V gene lost 6 bases and the J gene lost 4 bases, with 13 bases spanning the gap. The CDR3 is 14 residues long.

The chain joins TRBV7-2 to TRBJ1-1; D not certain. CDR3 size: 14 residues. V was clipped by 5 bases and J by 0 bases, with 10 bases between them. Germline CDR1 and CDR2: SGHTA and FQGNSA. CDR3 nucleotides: TGTGCCAGCAGCACTGACACATTGAACACTGAAGCTTTCTTT. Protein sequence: CASSTDTLNTEAFF.

The CDR3 protein is CASSLGGLADYNEQFF. For the CDR3, the DNA is TGCGCCAGCAGCTTGGGGGGACTAGCGGACTACAATGAGCAGTTCTTC. This chain links TRBV5-1 with TRBJ2-1, with 11 positions matching TRBD2. The V and J ends lost 0 bases and 3 bases, in that order; junction bases with no gene match: 2. Germline values: CDR1 SGHRS, CDR2 YFSETQ. This CDR3 comprises 16 residues.

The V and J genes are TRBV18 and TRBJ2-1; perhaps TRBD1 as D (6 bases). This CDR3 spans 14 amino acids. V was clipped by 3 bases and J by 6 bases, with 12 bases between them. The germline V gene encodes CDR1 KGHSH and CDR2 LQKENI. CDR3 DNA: TGTGCCAGCTCACCCCAAGGGGGTAGCAATGAGCAGTTCTTC. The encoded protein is CASSPQGGSNEQFF.

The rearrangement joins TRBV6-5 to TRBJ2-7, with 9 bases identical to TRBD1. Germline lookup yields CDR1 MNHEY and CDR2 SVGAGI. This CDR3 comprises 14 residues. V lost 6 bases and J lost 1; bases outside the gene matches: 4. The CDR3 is CASRRQGGSYEQYF. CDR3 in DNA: TGTGCCAGCAGGCGACAGGGGGGATCCTACGAGCAGTACTTC.

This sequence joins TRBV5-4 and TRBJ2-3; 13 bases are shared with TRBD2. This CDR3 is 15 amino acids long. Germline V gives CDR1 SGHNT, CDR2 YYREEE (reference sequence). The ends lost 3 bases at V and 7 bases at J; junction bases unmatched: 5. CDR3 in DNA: TGTGCCAGCAGCTCGGGACTAGCGGGGAGGAATACGCAGTATTTT. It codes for CASSSGLAGRNTQYF.

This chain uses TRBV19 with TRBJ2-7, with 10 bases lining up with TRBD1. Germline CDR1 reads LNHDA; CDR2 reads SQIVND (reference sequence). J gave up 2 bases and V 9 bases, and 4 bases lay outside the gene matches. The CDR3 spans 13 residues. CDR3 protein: CASAGTGAYEQYF. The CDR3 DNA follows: TGTGCCAGCGCCGGGACAGGGGCCTACGAGCAGTACTTC.

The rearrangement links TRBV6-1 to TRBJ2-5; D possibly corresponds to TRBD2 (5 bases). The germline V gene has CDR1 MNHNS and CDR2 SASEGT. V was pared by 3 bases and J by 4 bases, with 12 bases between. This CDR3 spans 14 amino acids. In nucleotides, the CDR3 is TGTGCCAGCAGTGAGTACGGCCGGGGAGAGACCCAGTACTTC. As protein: CASSEYGRGETQYF.

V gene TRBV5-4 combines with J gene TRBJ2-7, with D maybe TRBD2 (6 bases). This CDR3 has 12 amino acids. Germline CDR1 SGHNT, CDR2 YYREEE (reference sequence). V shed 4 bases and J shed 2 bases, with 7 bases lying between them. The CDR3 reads CASSTGAYEQYF. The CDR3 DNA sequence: TGTGCCAGCAGCACGGGGGCCTACGAGCAGTACTTC.

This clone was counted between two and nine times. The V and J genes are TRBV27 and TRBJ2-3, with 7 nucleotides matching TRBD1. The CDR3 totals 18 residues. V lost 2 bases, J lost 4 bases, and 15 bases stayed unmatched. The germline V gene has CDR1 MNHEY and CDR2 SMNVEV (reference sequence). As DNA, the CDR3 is TGTGCCAGCAGTTTAGCAGGACTCAGGGCAGGGGGTTCAGATACGCAGTATTTT. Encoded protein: CASSLAGLRAGGSDTQYF.

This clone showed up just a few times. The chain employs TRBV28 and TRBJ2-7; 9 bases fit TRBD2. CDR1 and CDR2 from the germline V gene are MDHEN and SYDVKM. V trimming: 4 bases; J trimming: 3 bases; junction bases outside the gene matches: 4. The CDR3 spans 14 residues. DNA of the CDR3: TGTGCCAGCAGTTCATTAGCGGGAGTCTACGAGCAGTACTTC. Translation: CASSSLAGVYEQYF.

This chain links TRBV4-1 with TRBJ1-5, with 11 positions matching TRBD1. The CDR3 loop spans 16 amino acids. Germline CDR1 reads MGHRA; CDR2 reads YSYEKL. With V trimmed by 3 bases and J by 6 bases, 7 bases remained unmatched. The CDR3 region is CASSQDRTGGVQPQHF. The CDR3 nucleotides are TGCGCCAGCAGCCAGGATCGGACAGGGGGCGTTCAGCCCCAGCATTTT.

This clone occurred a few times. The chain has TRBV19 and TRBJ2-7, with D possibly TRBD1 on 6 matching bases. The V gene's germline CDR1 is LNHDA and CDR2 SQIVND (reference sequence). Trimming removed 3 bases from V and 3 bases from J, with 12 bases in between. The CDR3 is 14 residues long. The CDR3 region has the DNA TGTGCCAGTAGTATGAGCAGGGGTAGCTACGAGCAGTACTTC. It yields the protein CASSMSRGSYEQYF.

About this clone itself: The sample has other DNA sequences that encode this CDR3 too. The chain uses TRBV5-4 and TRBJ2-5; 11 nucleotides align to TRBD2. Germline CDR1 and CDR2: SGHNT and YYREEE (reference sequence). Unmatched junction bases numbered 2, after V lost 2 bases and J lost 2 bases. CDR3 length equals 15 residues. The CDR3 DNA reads TGTGCCAGCAGCTTAGGGACTAGCGGTCAAGAGACCCAGTACTTC. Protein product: CASSLGTSGQETQYF.

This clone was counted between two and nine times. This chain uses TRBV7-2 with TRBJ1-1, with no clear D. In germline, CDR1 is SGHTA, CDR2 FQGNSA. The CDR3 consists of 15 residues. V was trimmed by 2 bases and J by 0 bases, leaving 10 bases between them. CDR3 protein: CASSLLQVVNTEAFF. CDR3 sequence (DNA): TGTGCCAGCAGCTTATTGCAGGTTGTGAACACTGAAGCTTTCTTT.

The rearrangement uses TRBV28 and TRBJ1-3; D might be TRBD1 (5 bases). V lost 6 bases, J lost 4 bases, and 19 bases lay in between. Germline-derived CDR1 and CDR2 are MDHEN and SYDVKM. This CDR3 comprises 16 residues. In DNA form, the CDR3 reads TGTGCCAGCAGGGGCGGGGGTCTGGGTGTGGGAAACACCATATATTTT. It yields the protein CASRGGGLGVGNTIYF.

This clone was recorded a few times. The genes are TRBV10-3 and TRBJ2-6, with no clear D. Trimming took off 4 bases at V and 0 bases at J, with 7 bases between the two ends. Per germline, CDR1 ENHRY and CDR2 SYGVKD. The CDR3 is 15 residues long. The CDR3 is CAISGRFSGANVLTF. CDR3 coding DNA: TGTGCCATCAGTGGGCGGTTCTCTGGGGCCAACGTCCTGACTTTC.

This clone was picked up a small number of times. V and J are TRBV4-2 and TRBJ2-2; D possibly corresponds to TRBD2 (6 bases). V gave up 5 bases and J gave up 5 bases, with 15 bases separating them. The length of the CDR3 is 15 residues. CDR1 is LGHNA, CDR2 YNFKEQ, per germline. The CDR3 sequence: CASSSGQGGTGELFF. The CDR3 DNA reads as TGTGCCAGCAGCTCAGGGCAGGGAGGAACCGGGGAGCTGTTTTTT.

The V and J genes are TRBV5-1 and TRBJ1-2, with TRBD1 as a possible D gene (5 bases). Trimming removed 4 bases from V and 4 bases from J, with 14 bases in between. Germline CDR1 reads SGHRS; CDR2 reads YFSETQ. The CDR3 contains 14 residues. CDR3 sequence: CASSPQGGVYGYTF. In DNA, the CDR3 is TGCGCCAGCAGCCCCCAAGGAGGGGTCTATGGCTACACCTTC.

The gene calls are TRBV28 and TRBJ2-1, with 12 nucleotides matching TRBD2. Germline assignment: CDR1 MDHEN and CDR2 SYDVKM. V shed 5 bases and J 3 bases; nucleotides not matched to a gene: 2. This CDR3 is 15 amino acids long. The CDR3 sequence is CASSRLAGVYNEQFF. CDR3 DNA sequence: TGTGCCAGCAGTCGACTAGCGGGAGTCTACAATGAGCAGTTCTTC.

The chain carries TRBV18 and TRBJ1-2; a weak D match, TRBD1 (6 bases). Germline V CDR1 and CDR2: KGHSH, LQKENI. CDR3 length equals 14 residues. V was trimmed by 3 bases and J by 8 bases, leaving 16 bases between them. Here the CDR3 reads CASSPGQGLEGYTF. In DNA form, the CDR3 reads TGTGCCAGCTCACCGGGGCAGGGGCTAGAAGGCTACACCTTC. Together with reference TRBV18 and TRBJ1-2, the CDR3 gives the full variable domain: NAGVMQNPRHLVRRRGQEARLRCSPMKGHSHVYWYRQLPEEGLKFMVYLQKENIIDESGMPKERFSAEFPKEGPSILRIQQVVRGDSAAYFCASSPGQGLEGYTFGSGTRLTVV.